Detailed here is one T cell receptor beta chain. These data are taken from a study of TIL therapy for anti-PD-1-resistant metastatic lung cancer. Study at large: Progressing patients received lymphodepletion, expanded TIL infusion and IL-2.

The time point was: pre-treatment sample, taken before nivolumab and TIL therapy. The CDR3 has 12 amino acids. V lost 3 bases and J 8 bases, leaving 11 bases between the germline ends. Germline V gene lookup returns CDR1 SEHNR and CDR2 FQNEAQ (reference sequence). This was the immunoSEQ v3 assay. Some clones are missing from TCRdb's copy, which holds only in-frame ones; the method was immunoSEQ multiplex PCR. Of tens of thousands of clones in the sample, under 75% were seen once. This chain joins TRBV7-9 and TRBJ2-7, with D perhaps TRBD2 (5 bases). The TCR sequence derives from a person aged 25 to 80 with non-small cell lung cancer. Source: blood, taken at baseline. CDR3 sequence reads: CASSFEGVKQYF. The CDR3 DNA sequence: TGTGCCAGCAGCTTCGAGGGAGTAAAGCAGTACTTC. Full variable domain (outside the CDR3, taken from reference TRBV7-9 and TRBJ2-7): DTGVSQNPRHKITKRGQNVTFRCDPISEHNRLYWYRQTLGQGPEFLTYFQNEAQLEKSRLLSDRFSAERPKGSFSTLEIQRTEQGDSAMYLCASSFEGVKQYFGPGTRLTVT.